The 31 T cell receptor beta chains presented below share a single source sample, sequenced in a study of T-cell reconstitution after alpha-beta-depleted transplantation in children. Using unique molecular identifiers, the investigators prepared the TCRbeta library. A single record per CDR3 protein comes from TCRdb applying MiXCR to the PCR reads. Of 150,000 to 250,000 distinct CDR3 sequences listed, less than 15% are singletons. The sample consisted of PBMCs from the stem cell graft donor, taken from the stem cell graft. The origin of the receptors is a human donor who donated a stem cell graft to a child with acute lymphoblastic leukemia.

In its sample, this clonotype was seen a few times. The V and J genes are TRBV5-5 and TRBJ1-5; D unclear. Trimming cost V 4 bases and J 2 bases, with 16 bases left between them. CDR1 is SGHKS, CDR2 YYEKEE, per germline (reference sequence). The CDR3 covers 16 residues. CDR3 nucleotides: TGTGCCAGCAGCCCCTACGGGAGACGGGGCAATCAGCCCCAGCATTTT. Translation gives CASSPYGRRGNQPQHF. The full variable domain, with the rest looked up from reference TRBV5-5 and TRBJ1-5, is DAGVTQSPTHLIKTRGQQVTLRCSPISGHKSVSWYQQVLGQGPQFIFQYYEKEERGRGNFPDRFSARQFPNYSSELNVNALLLGDSALYLCASSPYGRRGNQPQHFGDGTRLSIL.

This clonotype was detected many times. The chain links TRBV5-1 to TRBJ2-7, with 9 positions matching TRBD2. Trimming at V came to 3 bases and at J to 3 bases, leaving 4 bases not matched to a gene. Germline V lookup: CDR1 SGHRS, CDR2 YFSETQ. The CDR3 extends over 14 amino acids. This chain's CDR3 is CASSWLTSGYEQYF. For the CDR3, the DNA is TGCGCCAGCAGCTGGCTGACTAGCGGCTACGAGCAGTACTTC.

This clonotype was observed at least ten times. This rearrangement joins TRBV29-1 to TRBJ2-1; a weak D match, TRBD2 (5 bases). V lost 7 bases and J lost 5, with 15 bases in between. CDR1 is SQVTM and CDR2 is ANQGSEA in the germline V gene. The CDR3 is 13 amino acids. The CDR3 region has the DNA TGCAGCGGGCGCGGGCCTCCCCACAATGAGCAGTTCTTC. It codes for CSGRGPPHNEQFF.

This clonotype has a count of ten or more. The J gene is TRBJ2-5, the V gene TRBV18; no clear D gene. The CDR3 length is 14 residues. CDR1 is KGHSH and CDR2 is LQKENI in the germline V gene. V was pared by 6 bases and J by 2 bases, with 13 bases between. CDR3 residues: CASSLMTLQETQYF. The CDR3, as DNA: TGTGCCAGCTCCCTAATGACACTACAAGAGACCCAGTACTTC.

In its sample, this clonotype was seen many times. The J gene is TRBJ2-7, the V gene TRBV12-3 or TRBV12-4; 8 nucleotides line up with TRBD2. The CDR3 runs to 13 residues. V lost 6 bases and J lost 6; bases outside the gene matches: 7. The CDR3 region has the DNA TGTGCCAGCAGCCGCCTCGGGGGGGGCGAGCAGTACTTC. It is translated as CASSRLGGGEQYF.

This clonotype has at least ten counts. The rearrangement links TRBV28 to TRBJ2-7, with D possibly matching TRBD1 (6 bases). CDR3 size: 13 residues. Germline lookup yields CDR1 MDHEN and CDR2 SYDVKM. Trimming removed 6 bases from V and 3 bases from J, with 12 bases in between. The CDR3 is CASSLQGSYEQYF. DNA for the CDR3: TGTGCCAGCAGCCTACAGGGAAGCTACGAGCAGTACTTC.

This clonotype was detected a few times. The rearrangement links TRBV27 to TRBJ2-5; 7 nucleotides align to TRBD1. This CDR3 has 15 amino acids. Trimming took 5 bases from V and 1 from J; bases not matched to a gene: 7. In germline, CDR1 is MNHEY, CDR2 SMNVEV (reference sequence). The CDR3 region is CASSQTWDSQETQYF. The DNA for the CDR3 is TGTGCCAGCAGTCAGACGTGGGACAGCCAAGAGACCCAGTACTTC.

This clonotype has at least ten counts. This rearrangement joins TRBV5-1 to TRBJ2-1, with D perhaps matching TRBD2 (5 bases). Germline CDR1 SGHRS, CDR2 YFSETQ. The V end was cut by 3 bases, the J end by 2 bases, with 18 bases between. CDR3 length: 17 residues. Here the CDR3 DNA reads TGCGCCAGCAGCTCCGGATACTTAAGCGGAACCTACAATGAGCAGTTCTTC. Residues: CASSSGYLSGTYNEQFF.

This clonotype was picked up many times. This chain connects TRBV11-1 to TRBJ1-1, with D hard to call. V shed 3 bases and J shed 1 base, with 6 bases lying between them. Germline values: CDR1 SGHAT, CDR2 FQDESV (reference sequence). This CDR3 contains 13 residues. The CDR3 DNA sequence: TGTGCCAGCAGCTTTACTAGGAACACTGAAGCTTTCTTT. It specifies CASSFTRNTEAFF.

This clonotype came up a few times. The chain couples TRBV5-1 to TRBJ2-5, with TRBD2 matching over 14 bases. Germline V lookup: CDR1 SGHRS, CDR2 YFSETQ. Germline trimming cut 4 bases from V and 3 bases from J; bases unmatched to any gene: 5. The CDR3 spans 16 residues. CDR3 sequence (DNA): TGCGCCAGCAGCCCCCGACTAGCGGGAGGGGAAGAGACCCAGTACTTC. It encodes CASSPRLAGGEETQYF.

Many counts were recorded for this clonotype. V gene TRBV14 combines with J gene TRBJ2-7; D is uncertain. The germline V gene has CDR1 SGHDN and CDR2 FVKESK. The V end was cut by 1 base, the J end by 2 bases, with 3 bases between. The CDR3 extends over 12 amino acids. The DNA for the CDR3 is TGTGCCAGCAGCCAAGGCCCCTACGAGCAGTACTTC. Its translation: CASSQGPYEQYF.

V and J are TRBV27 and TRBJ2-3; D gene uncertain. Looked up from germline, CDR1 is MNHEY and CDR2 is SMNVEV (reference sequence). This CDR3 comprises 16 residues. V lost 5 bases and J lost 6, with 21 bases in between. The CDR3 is CASSPQPGRPHDTQYF. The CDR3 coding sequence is TGTGCCAGCAGTCCCCAGCCCGGTCGCCCCCACGATACGCAGTATTTT.

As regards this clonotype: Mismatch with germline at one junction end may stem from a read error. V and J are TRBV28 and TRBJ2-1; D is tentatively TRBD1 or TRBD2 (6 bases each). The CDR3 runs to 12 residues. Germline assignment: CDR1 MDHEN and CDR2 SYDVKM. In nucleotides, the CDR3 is TGTGCCAGCAGTTGGGGGGCCCATAGTACGGTCTTC. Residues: CASSWGAHSTVF.

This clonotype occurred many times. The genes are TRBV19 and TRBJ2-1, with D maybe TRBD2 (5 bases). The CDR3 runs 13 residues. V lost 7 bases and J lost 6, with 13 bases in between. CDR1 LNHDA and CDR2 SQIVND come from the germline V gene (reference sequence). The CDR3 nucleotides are TGTGCCAGTAACGAGAGGAGCGGCAATGAGCAGTTCTTC. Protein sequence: CASNERSGNEQFF.

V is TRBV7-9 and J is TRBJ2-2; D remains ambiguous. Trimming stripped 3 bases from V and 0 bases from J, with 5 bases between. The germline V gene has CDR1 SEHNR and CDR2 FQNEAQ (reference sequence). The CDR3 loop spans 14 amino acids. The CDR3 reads CASSLRTNTGELFF. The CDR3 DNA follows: TGTGCCAGCAGCTTGAGGACGAACACCGGGGAGCTGTTTTTT.

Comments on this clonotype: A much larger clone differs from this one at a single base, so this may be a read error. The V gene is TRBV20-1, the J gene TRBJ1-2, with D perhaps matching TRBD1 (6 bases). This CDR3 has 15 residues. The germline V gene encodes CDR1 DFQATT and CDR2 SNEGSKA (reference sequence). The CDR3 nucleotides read TGCAGTGCTAGAGATAGGGGAGCAGGGGCGGGTGGCTTCACCTTC. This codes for CSARDRGAGAGGFTF.

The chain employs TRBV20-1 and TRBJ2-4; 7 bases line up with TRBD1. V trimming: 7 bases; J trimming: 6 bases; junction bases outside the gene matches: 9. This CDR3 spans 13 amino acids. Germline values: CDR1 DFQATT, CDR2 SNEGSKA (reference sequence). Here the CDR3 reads CSVSIPGGNIQYF. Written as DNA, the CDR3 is TGCAGTGTTTCCATTCCAGGGGGAAACATTCAGTACTTC.

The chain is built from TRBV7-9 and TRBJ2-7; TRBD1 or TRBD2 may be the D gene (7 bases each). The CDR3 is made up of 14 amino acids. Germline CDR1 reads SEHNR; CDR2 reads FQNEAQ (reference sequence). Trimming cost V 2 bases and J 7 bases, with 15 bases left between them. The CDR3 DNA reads TGTGCCAGCAGCTTATTTGCAGGGGGGGAAGAGCAGTACTTC. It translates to CASSLFAGGEEQYF.

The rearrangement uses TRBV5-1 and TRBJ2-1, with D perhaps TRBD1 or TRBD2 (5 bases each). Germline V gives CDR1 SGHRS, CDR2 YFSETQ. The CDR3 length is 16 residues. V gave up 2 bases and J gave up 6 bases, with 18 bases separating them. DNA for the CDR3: TGCGCCAGCAGCTTCGGCGAGGGGTTGGGCATCAATGAGCAGTTCTTC. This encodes CASSFGEGLGINEQFF.

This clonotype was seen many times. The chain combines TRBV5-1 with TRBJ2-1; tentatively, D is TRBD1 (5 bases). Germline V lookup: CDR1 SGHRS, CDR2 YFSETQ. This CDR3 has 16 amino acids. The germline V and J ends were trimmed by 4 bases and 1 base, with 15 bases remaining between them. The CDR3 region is CASSMQGSRSYNEQFF. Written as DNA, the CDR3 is TGCGCCAGCAGCATGCAGGGCTCCAGGTCCTACAATGAGCAGTTCTTC.

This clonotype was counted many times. CDR3 sequence (DNA): TGCGCCAGCACCCGACAGGGGAAGAATGAGGACCAGTACTTC. Its translation is CASTRQGKNEDQYF. The V gene is TRBV10-1, the J gene TRBJ2-5; 8 bases line up with TRBD1. The germline gives CDR1 WNHNN, CDR2 SYGVQD (reference sequence). With V trimmed by 7 bases and J by 10 bases, 14 bases remained unmatched. This CDR3 is 14 amino acids long.

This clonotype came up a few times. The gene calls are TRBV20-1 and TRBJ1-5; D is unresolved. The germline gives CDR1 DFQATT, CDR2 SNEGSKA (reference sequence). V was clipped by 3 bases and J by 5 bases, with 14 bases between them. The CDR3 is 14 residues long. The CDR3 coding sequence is TGCAGTGCTAGCCCGATGGGGTTTTATCAGCCCCAGCATTTT. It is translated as CSASPMGFYQPQHF.

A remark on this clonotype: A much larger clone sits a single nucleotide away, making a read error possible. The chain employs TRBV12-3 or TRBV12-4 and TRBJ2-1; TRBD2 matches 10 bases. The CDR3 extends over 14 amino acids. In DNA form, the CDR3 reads TGTGCCGGCAGTTTAATGACTAGCGGGAATGAGCAGTTCTTC. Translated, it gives CAGSLMTSGNEQFF.

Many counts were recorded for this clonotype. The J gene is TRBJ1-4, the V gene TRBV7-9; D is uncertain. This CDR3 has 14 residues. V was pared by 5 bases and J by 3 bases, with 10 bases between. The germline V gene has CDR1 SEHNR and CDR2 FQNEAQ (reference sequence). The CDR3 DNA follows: TGTGCCAGCAGCCTCGGGTGGGCTAATGAAAAACTGTTTTTT. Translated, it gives CASSLGWANEKLFF.

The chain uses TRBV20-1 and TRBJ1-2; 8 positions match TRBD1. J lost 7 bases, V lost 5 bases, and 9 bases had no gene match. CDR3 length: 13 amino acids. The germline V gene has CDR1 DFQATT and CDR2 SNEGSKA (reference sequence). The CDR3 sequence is CSAPATGGSGYTF. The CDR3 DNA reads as TGCAGTGCTCCGGCTACAGGGGGTAGTGGCTACACCTTC.

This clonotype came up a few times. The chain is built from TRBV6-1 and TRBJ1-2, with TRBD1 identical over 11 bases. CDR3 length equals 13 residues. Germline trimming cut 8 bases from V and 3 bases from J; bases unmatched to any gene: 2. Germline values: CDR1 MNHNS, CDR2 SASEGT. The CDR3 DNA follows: TGTGCCAGCCGGGACAGGGGGGACTATGGCTACACCTTC. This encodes CASRDRGDYGYTF.

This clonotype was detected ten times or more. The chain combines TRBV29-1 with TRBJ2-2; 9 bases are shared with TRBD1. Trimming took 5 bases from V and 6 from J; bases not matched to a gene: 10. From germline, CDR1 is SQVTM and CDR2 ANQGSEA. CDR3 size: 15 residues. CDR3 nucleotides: TGCAGCGTTTTGGCCCGACAGGGGGTCCCCGGGGAGCTGTTTTTT. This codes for CSVLARQGVPGELFF.

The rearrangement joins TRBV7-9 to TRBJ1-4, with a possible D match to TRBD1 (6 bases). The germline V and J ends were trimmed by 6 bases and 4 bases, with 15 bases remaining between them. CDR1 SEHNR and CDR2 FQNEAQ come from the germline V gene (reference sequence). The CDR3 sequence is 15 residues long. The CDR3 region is CASSQKGGLNEKLFF. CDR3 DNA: TGTGCCAGCAGTCAGAAAGGGGGGCTTAATGAAAAACTGTTTTTT.

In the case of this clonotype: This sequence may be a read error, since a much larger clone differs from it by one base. CDR3 coding DNA: TGTGCCAGCAGACCCGGGACAGGGGTTCTTGGAGAGCAGTACTTC. This gives the protein CASRPGTGVLGEQYF. This chain joins TRBV5-8 and TRBJ2-7, with TRBD1 identical over 10 bases. The CDR3 totals 15 residues. Trimming at V came to 5 bases and at J to 7 bases, leaving 12 bases not matched to a gene. CDR1 and CDR2 (germline): SGHTS, YDEGEE.

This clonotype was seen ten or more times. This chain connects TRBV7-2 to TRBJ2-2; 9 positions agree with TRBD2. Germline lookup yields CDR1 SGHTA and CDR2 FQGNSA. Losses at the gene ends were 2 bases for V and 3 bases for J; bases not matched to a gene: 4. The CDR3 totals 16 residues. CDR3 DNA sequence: TGTGCCAGCAGCTTAAGTAGCGGGAGTTACACCGGGGAGCTGTTTTTT. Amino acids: CASSLSSGSYTGELFF.

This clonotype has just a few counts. The CDR3 DNA follows: TGTGCCAGCAGCCGAATCGGGACAGGGGTGAAGGAGACCCAGTACTTC. This gives the protein CASSRIGTGVKETQYF. The gene calls are TRBV3-1 and TRBJ2-5; 10 nucleotides agree with TRBD1. Germline CDR1 reads LGHDT; CDR2 reads YNNKEL (reference sequence). V lost 4 bases and J lost 5; bases outside the gene matches: 10. CDR3 length: 16 amino acids.